The TCR beta chain under discussion was sequenced for a study of CD8+CD57+ T cells in acquired aplastic anemia. Study results and limitations: Shared by patients and controls, around 27 CD8+ CDR3s were abundant in patients.

The CDR3 is 16 amino acids. Germline CDR1 is MGHRA and CDR2 is YSYEKL. Trimming left V 0 bases short and J 5 bases short, with 16 bases between. Before being chosen for sequencing, patients had shown CD8+CD57+ cell expansion by flow cytometry. A note on this clonotype: The antigen is undetermined.

TCR beta VDJ and CDR3 profiles were obtained from a genomic DNA template. Via MiXCR, TCRdb re-called the reads, giving one row per CDR3 protein. The sample lists fewer than 200,000 distinct CDR3 sequences; 71% were seen once. The chain joins TRBV4-1 to TRBJ1-1; D not resolved. Input material: sorted CD4+, CD8+, or CD8+CD57+ T cells (not recorded which) from PBMCs. The receptor comes from a human donor with aplastic anemia. CDR3 nucleotides: TGCGCCAGCAGCCAAGATCGGCCGGTGTCGTTAACTGAAGCTTTCTTT. Amino acids: CASSQDRPVSLTEAFF.